The source of this T cell receptor beta chain is a study of cytomegalovirus exposure and HLA in healthy donors. General study findings and limits: Among immune exposure information, only CMV serostatus was available. The study labeled 150 to 200 TCR beta chains cytomegalovirus-associated.

Concerning this clone: Its antigen is undetermined.

The CDR3 is 18 amino acids. Looked up from germline, CDR1 is MGHRA and CDR2 is YSYEKL. The trim removed 2 bases at V and 1 base at J, leaving 9 bases unmatched. The study ran its PCR with 60 Vbeta and 13 Jbeta primers. Assay used: immunoSEQ multiplex PCR; TCRdb lists only in-frame clones, some missing. The table has nearly 200,000 clones, 70% to 80% seen once; the top ten hold about 0.37%. The sequenced sample consisted of PBMCs. The TCR sequence derives from a male donor in good health and CMV-seropositive. The chain recombines TRBV4-1 with TRBJ2-2; TRBD1 matches 8 bases. The CDR3 here is CASSQRPTGEVNTGELFF. Here the CDR3 DNA reads TGCGCCAGCAGCCAACGGCCGACAGGGGAAGTGAACACCGGGGAGCTGTTTTTT.